The 11 T cell receptor beta chains below all came from one sample that was sequenced in a study of blood T cell repertoires in COVID-19. Repertoires were generated with immunoSEQ multiplex PCR, while TCRdb's copy carries only in-frame clones and drops some. Among some 200,000 clones, about nine tenths were seen once, and the ten largest hold approximately 10%. The source material was PBMCs or T cells enriched from blood (not recorded which). These receptors all stem from a man younger than 30 with acute COVID-19.

The rearrangement links TRBV19 to TRBJ1-5; D may be TRBD1 (5 bases). Germline V gene sequence: CDR1 LNHDA, CDR2 SQIVND (reference sequence). The CDR3 has 15 amino acids. Trimming cost V 1 base and J 4 bases, with 11 bases left between them. This chain's CDR3 is CASSIGLGGNQPQHF. CDR3 bases: TGTGCCAGTAGTATAGGATTGGGGGGGAATCAGCCCCAGCATTTT.

V is TRBV28 and J is TRBJ1-6, with 7 bases aligning to TRBD1. The J segment lost 5 bases and the V segment lost 7 bases, leaving 8 bases of the junction unmatched. Per germline, CDR1 MDHEN and CDR2 SYDVKM. The CDR3 runs to 15 residues. CDR3 loop: CASNPTGVHNSPLHF. CDR3 nucleotide sequence: TGTGCCAGCAACCCAACAGGGGTCCATAATTCACCCCTCCACTTT.

The chain carries TRBV25-1 and TRBJ2-1; D is uncertain. The CDR3 runs to 16 residues. V was pared by 5 bases and J by 3 bases, with 17 bases between. Germline V CDR1 and CDR2: MGHDK, SYGVNS. The CDR3 DNA sequence: TGTGCCAGCAGTAATCGACTGGCGGAGAACTACAATGAGCAGTTCTTC. Encoded protein: CASSNRLAENYNEQFF.

The gene calls are TRBV29-1 and TRBJ2-7; 9 positions match TRBD1. Germline CDR1 and CDR2: SQVTM and ANQGSEA. This CDR3 comprises 14 residues. V lost 4 bases to trimming and J lost 5 bases; unmatched junction nucleotides: 9. DNA for the CDR3: TGCAGCGTTGCTTCAGGGACAGGGATCCACGAGCAGTACTTC. Its translation is CSVASGTGIHEQYF.

The chain is built from TRBV7-3 and TRBJ1-3; tentatively, D is TRBD1 (6 bases). The ends were cut back, 5 bases at V and 4 bases at J, with 18 bases in the middle. This CDR3 spans 16 amino acids. Germline CDR1 and CDR2: SGHTA and FQGTGA. CDR3 nucleotides: TGTGCCAGCAGCCTATCCGGCCAGGGGCCAGGAAACACCATATATTTT. Protein product: CASSLSGQGPGNTIYF.

The gene calls are TRBV5-4 and TRBJ2-7; 8 nucleotides agree with TRBD2. The V segment lost 4 bases and the J segment 4 bases; nucleotides outside the gene matches: 10. The V gene's germline CDR1 is SGHNT and CDR2 YYREEE (reference sequence). The CDR3 spans 15 residues. The CDR3 here is CASSLGLAGKYEQYF. Written as DNA, the CDR3 is TGTGCCAGCAGCCTCGGACTAGCTGGGAAATACGAGCAGTACTTC.

The CDR3 loop is CASSLVQGTSGSSYNEQFF. The CDR3, as DNA: TGTGCCAGCAGCTTAGTTCAAGGGACTAGCGGGAGCTCCTACAATGAGCAGTTCTTC. This chain joins TRBV7-9 and TRBJ2-1; TRBD2 matches 14 bases. After removal of 1 base from V and 0 bases from J, the junction contained 5 bases not matched to a gene. The CDR3 spans 19 residues. CDR1 is SEHNR and CDR2 is FQNEAQ in the germline V gene (reference sequence).

The V gene is TRBV30, the J gene TRBJ1-2; D unresolved. CDR3 length: 14 amino acids. Germline loops: CDR1 GTSNPN, CDR2 SVGIG (reference sequence). V lost 6 bases and J 2 bases, leaving 16 bases between the germline ends. CDR3 loop: CACGSGGRNYGYTF. DNA for the CDR3: TGTGCCTGTGGGTCTGGAGGGCGCAACTATGGCTACACCTTC.

This chain uses TRBV2 with TRBJ2-7; D remains ambiguous. From germline, CDR1 is SNHLY and CDR2 FYNNEI. Trimming removed 3 bases from V and 3 bases from J, with 6 bases in between. The CDR3 is 12 amino acids. The CDR3 nucleotides read TGTGCCAGCAGTGACAGTTTCTACGAGCAGTACTTC. This codes for CASSDSFYEQYF.

V and J are TRBV11-3 and TRBJ2-7, with 12 bases that match TRBD1. CDR1 and CDR2 from the germline V gene are SGHNT and YENEEA. V dropped 6 bases and J dropped 7; count of bases not matched to a gene: 7. The CDR3 extends over 14 amino acids. The CDR3: CASSVGQGAREQYF. The CDR3 bases are TGTGCCAGCAGTGTGGGACAGGGGGCGCGAGAGCAGTACTTC.

The gene calls are TRBV13 and TRBJ1-1, with 8 bases identical to TRBD1. The CDR3 has 14 amino acids. V gave up 2 bases and J gave up 5 bases; unmatched junction bases: 4. Germline assignment: CDR1 PRHDT and CDR2 FYEKMQ (reference sequence). The CDR3 sequence is CASSLWTGMTEAFF. CDR3 sequence (DNA): TGTGCCAGCAGCTTATGGACAGGGATGACTGAAGCTTTCTTT.